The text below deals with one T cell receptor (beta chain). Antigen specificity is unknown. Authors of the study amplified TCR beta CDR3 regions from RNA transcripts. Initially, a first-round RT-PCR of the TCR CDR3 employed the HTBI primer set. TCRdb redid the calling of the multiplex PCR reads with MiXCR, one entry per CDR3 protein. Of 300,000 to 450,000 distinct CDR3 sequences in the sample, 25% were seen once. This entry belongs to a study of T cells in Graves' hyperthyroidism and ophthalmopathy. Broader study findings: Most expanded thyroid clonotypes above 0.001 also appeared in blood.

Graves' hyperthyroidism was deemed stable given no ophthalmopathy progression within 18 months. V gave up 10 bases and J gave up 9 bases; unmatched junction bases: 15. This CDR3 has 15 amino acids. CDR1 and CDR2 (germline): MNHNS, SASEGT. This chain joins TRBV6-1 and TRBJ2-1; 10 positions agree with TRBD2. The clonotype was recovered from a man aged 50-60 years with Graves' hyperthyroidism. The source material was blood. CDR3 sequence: CANVEAGGPSSEQFF. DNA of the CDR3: TGTGCCAACGTGGAAGCGGGAGGGCCTTCATCTGAGCAGTTCTTC.